A selection of T cell receptor beta chains follows, all from one sample in a study of a mutant IDH1 vaccine in newly diagnosed glioma. TCRdb's copy holds only in-frame clones and misses some; the assay was immunoSEQ multiplex PCR. The table includes about 21,000 clones, 70% to 90% detected once. This material consisted of PBMCs, taken from a glioma patient treated with radiotherapy, temozolomide or both. These receptors were collected from a man in his forties or fifties with glioma. CDR3s include the opening cysteine and the closing phenylalanine or tryptophan. A D gene is named only where the DNA matches it firmly. Not all rows give a size; the values are once, few, many and, for expanded clones, a class.

>TRBD1|TRBJ1-4|TRBV5-6|.
CASSVQTGAGEKLFF
TGTGCCAGCAGCGTCCAGACAGGGGCTGGCGAAAAACTGTTTTTT
>.|TRBJ1-2|TRBV5-1|.
CARQGQFYGYTF
TGCGCCCGTCAAGGACAGTTCTATGGCTACACCTTC
>.|TRBJ2-5|TRBV29-1|.
CSVEMSSKQETQYF
TGCAGCGTTGAAATGAGCAGTAAGCAAGAGACCCAGTACTTC
>TRBD1|TRBJ1-3|TRBV28|few
CASSHLGTGQLVGGNTIYF
TGTGCCAGCAGCCACCTCGGGACAGGCCAGTTGGTTGGTGGAAACACCATATATTTT
>TRBD2|TRBJ2-1|TRBV7-8|.
CASSLPASSGSRDEQFF
TGTGCCAGCAGCCTACCGGCTTCCAGCGGGAGTAGGGATGAGCAGTTCTTC
>.|TRBJ1-4|TRBV5-1|.
CASSLVDATNEKLFF
TGCGCCAGCAGCTTGGTAGACGCAACTAATGAAAAACTGTTTTTT
>.|TRBJ2-7|TRBV10-3|few
CAISDLRSEQYF
TGTGCCATCAGTGACCTCAGAAGCGAGCAGTACTTC
>.|TRBJ2-3|TRBV5-5|few
CASSSIGTPKGDTQYF
TGTGCCAGCAGCTCTATCGGGACACCCAAGGGGGATACGCAGTATTTT
>.|TRBJ2-5|TRBV11-2|.
CASSLVGEETQYF
TGTGCCAGCAGCTTAGTGGGAGAAGAGACCCAGTACTTC
>.|TRBJ1-4|TRBV4-1|.
CASSQSPGLGNEKLFF
TGCGCCAGCAGCCAATCGCCGGGACTGGGAAATGAAAAACTGTTTTTT
>.|TRBJ1-3|TRBV6-5|once
CASSTQGPGNTIYF
TGTGCCAGCAGTACCCAGGGGCCTGGAAACACCATATATTTT
>.|TRBJ2-1|TRBV5-6|.
CASSLAGRGPGFF
TGTGCCAGCAGCTTGGCCGGACGAGGGCCGGGGTTCTTC
>TRBD1|TRBJ1-2|TRBV2|.
CASSRGDNYGYTF
TGTGCCAGCAGCAGGGGGGATAACTATGGCTACACCTTC
>.|TRBJ2-2|TRBV7-2|.
CASSSTFDPLTGELFF
TGTGCCAGCAGCTCTACATTCGACCCACTTACCGGGGAGCTGTTTTTT
>TRBD2|TRBJ2-2|TRBV4-2|.
CASSQDASGTTGELFF
TGTGCCAGCAGCCAAGATGCTAGCGGGACCACCGGGGAGCTGTTTTTT
>.|TRBJ2-5|TRBV5-4|.
CASSLAQGRETQYF
TGTGCCAGCAGCTTGGCCCAGGGTCGGGAGACCCAGTACTTC
>.|TRBJ1-2|TRBV6-1|.
CASSPYDRGYGYTF
TGTGCCAGCAGTCCTTATGACAGAGGTTATGGCTACACCTTC
>TRBD1|TRBJ1-5|TRBV28|.
CASSLSGTGGEQPQHF
TGTGCCAGCAGTCTATCCGGGACAGGGGGTGAGCAGCCCCAGCATTTT
>TRBD2|TRBJ2-7|TRBV6-5|.
CASSSRTSGSYEQYF
TGTGCCAGCAGTTCCAGGACTAGCGGGTCCTACGAGCAGTACTTC
>.|TRBJ1-2|TRBV19|.
CASNDRDYGYTF
TGTGCCAGTAACGACAGAGACTATGGCTACACCTTC
>.|TRBJ1-4|TRBV7-9|once
CASSLGQGREKLFF
TGTGCCAGCAGCTTAGGTCAGGGCCGCGAAAAACTGTTTTTT
>.|TRBJ1-5|TRBV28|.
CATYASSNQPQHF
TGTGCCACCTACGCGAGTAGCAATCAGCCCCAGCATTTT
>.|TRBJ1-1|TRBV29-1|few
CSAVAGFGGSTEAFF
TGCAGCGCCGTCGCAGGTTTTGGGGGCAGCACTGAAGCTTTCTTT
>.|TRBJ2-7|TRBV9|.
CASSAGSGFYEQYF
TGTGCCAGCAGCGCCGGGAGCGGGTTCTACGAGCAGTACTTC
>.|TRBJ1-4|TRBV2|once
CASSERGALTNEKLFF
TGTGCCAGCAGTGAGAGAGGGGCACTAACTAATGAAAAACTGTTTTTT
>TRBD1|TRBJ1-2|TRBV6-5|.
CASRPDRVYGYTF
TGTGCCAGCAGACCCGACAGGGTCTATGGCTACACCTTC
>.|TRBJ1-3|TRBV4-1|once
CASSQDRRNTIYF
TGCGCCAGCAGCCAAGATCGTAGAAACACCATATATTTT
>.|TRBJ2-2|TRBV7-7|.
CASSPNEGGPIWTGELFF
TGTGCTAGCAGCCCTAACGAAGGAGGGCCTATCTGGACCGGGGAGCTGTTTTTT
>TRBD1|TRBJ2-6|TRBV19|.
CASSIRQGGANVLTF
TGTGCCAGTAGTATTAGACAGGGTGGGGCCAACGTCCTGACTTTC
>.|TRBJ1-2|TRBV10-3|.
CAITSGGRDYGYTF
TGTGCCATCACCTCCGGAGGGCGCGACTATGGCTACACCTTC
>.|TRBJ2-7|TRBV7-2|.
CASSPLNVGEQYF
TGTGCCAGCAGCCCCTTAAACGTGGGAGAGCAGTACTTC
>.|TRBJ1-4|TRBV5-1|.
CASSFESTNEKLFF
TGCGCCAGCAGCTTTGAGTCAACTAATGAAAAACTGTTTTTT
>TRBD2|TRBJ2-1|TRBV2|.
CASNPPAAVAGVRFF
TGTGCCAGCAACCCTCCTGCGGCGGTAGCGGGAGTGCGGTTCTTC
>.|TRBJ1-3|TRBV5-6|.
CASTLPGAGAGNTIYF
TGTGCCAGCACCCTCCCGGGCGCGGGTGCTGGAAACACCATATATTTT
>TRBD1|TRBJ1-2|TRBV30|few
CAWRLTGFNYGYTF
TGTGCCTGGAGGCTGACAGGGTTTAACTATGGCTACACCTTC
>.|TRBJ1-6|TRBV19|.
CASSIVGGIEDSPLHF
TGTGCCAGTAGTATAGTCGGGGGGATCGAGGATTCACCCCTCCACTTT